A single sample gave rise to the 3 T cell receptor beta chains below, sequenced in a study of preoperative IRX-2 immunotherapy in early breast cancer. The sample's treatment: preoperative locoregional IRX-2 cytokine immunotherapy. The repertoire was sequenced with immunoSEQ multiplex PCR; TCRdb's copy has only in-frame clones and lacks some. The sample lists 10,000 to 15,000 clones; roughly 93% were seen once. The sample was collected from a patient treated with IRX-2 immunotherapy. All receptors derive from a human donor with breast cancer.

V usage is TRBV28 and J usage is TRBJ1-2, with D uncertain. The germline gives CDR1 MDHEN, CDR2 SYDVKM. This CDR3 region has 14 residues. V lost 5 bases and J 1 base, leaving 11 bases between the germline ends. CDR3: CASSTHRVNYGYTF. CDR3 coding DNA: TGTGCCAGCAGTACCCATCGGGTTAACTATGGCTACACCTTC.

This clone is a singleton in its sample. The chain joins TRBV5-1 to TRBJ1-1; 7 bases map to TRBD1. The CDR3 spans 16 residues. Germline V gene lookup returns CDR1 SGHRS and CDR2 YFSETQ. Germline trimming cut 4 bases from V and 1 base from J; bases unmatched to any gene: 10. CDR3 in DNA: TGCGCCAGCAGCCAGGTAGGGGGCCGGCAGAACACTGAAGCTTTCTTT. The encoded protein is CASSQVGGRQNTEAFF.

The rearrangement joins TRBV19 to TRBJ2-5; D is uncertain. The germline V and J ends were trimmed by 5 bases and 2 bases, with 12 bases remaining between them. Germline loops: CDR1 LNHDA, CDR2 SQIVND (reference sequence). The CDR3 is 14 residues long. The CDR3 loop is CASSRLTAQETQYF. CDR3 nucleotides: TGTGCCAGTAGTCGGTTAACAGCGCAAGAGACCCAGTACTTC.